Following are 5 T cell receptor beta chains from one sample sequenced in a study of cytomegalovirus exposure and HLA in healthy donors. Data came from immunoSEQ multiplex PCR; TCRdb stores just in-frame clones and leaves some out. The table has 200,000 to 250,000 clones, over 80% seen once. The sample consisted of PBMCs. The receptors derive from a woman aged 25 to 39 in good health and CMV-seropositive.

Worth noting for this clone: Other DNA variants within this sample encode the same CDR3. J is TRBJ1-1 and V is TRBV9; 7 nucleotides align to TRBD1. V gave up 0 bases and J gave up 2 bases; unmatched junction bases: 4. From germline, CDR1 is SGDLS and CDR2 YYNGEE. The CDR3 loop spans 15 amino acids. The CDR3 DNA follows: TGTGCCAGCAGCGTAGGGGGGACAGTCAACACTGAAGCTTTCTTT. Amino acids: CASSVGGTVNTEAFF.

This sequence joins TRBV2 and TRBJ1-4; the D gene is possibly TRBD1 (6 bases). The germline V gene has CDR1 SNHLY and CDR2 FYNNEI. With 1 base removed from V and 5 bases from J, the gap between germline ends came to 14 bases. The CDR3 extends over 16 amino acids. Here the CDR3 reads CASSEEGGLPNEKLFF. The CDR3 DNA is TGTGCCAGCAGTGAAGAAGGGGGACTCCCGAATGAAAAACTGTTTTTT.

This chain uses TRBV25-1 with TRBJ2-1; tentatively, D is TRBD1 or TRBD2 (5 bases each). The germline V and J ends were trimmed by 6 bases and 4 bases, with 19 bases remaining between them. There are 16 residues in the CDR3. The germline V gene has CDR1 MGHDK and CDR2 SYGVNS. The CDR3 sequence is CASRHLGPQIYNEQFF. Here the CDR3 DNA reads TGTGCCAGCAGGCACTTGGGACCCCAAATTTACAATGAGCAGTTCTTC.

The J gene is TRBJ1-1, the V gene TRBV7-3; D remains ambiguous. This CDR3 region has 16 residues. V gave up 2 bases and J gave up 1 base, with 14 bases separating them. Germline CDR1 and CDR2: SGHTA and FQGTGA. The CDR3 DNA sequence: TGTGCCAGCAGCTTAGGGGAGAACGGGAGGAACACTGAAGCTTTCTTT. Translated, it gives CASSLGENGRNTEAFF.

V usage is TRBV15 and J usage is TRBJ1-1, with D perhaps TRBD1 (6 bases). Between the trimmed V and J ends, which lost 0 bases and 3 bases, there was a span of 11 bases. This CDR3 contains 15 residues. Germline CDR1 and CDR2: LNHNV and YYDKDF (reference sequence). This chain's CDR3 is CATSRDLGADTEAFF. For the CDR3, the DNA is TGTGCCACCAGCAGAGATTTGGGGGCGGACACTGAAGCTTTCTTT.